This T cell receptor beta chain appears in the sequencing data of a study of blood T cells in healthy people across ages. CDR3 length equals 16 residues. Trimming pared 4 bases from V and 0 bases from J, leaving 14 bases between. Germline V gene lookup returns CDR1 LGHDT and CDR2 YNNKEL (reference sequence). Turning to this clonotype: As yet, its antigen is unknown.

Study-level points and caveats: Considered underestimates were the diversity estimates obtained from one million T cells.

The study recruited healthy Caucasian donors from Russia who were aged roughly 6 to 100. The authors ran a second PCR of roughly 6 to 12 cycles using a sample-barcoded 5' primer and a J-beta primer mix. Sequencing recovered at least 3 million CDR3-containing paired-end reads from each sample. A single record per CDR3 protein comes from TCRdb applying MiXCR to the 5' RACE reads. This table holds roughly 1.6 million distinct CDR3 sequences, about 35% found once. The rearrangement joins TRBV3-1 to TRBJ2-3; D may be TRBD2 (6 bases). The receptor comes from a woman aged 25-40 years in good health. Sequencing input: blood. Written as DNA, the CDR3 is TGTGCCAGCAGCCCCCGAAGGGACTCTAGCACAGATACGCAGTATTTT. This translates into CASSPRRDSSTDTQYF.